Listed here is a single T cell receptor (beta chain). The sample originates from a study of blood T cell repertoires in COVID-19. Study at large: Acute-phase and convalescent COVID-19 samples originated in the United States, Italy and Spain. PBMCs, B-cell-depleted T cells, or T cells were the source of the cDNA or gDNA that made up the material.

Authors' methods: How many nucleated cells were present was estimated from reference gene primer amplification. Generated by immunoSEQ multiplex PCR, the TCRdb table keeps only in-frame clones and is missing some. V, J and clone size were drawn from that table, and D and trimming were deduced from the DNA. The sample contains about 160,000 clones, about 86% of which appear only once. The germline V gene encodes CDR1 GTSNPN and CDR2 SVGIG (reference sequence). Trimming removed 8 bases at V and 5 bases at J, with 19 bases between. CDR3 length: 13 amino acids. The TCR sequence derives from a woman aged 70-85 years with COVID-19, enrolled during active disease. The sample was peripheral blood. The chain is built from TRBV30 and TRBJ2-7; D may be TRBD2 (7 bases). The CDR3 sequence: CALTRGAFNEQYF. The CDR3 DNA follows: TGTGCCCTTACCCGGGGGGCCTTCAACGAGCAGTACTTC.